The clone carrying this T cell receptor (beta chain) was found a few times. Time point: newly diagnosed GD, antithyroid drugs for less than 3 months. PBMC RNA served as the TCR library source. An endocrinology department in Xi'an, China, recruited the patients. With iRepertoire HTBI primers and Arm-PCR of CDR3 regions, TCR beta libraries were built. TCRdb fed the multiplex PCR reads into MiXCR, producing one record per CDR3 protein. The sample includes roughly 350,000 distinct CDR3 sequences, around 16% seen only once; the top ten take roughly 21%. The sample belongs to a study of regulatory T cells in long-lasting Graves disease. Germline V CDR1 and CDR2: SGDLS, YYNGEE. The CDR3 covers 15 residues. V was trimmed by 4 bases and J by 4 bases, leaving 17 bases between them. The same data also went into a second study, on T cells in Graves' hyperthyroidism and ophthalmopathy.

Source: peripheral blood mononuclear cells (PBMCs), taken at new diagnosis, from a patient treated with antithyroid drugs. This receptor was taken from a woman between 18 and 29 years old with Graves disease. J is TRBJ1-1 and V is TRBV9; a possible D gene is TRBD1 (5 bases). This chain's CDR3 is CASSPLSGGGTEAFF. CDR3 nucleotide sequence: TGTGCCAGCAGCCCCCTTTCGGGTGGGGGCACTGAAGCTTTCTTT.